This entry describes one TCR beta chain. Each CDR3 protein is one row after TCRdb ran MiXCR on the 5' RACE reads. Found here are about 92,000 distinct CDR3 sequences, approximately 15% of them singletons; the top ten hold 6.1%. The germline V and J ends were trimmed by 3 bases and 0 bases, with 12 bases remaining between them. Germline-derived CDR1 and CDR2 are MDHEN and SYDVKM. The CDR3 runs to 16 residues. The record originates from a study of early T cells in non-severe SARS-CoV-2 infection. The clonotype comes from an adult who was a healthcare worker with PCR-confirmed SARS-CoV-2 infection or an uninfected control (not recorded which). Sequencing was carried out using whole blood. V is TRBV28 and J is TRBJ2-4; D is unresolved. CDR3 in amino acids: CASSFGRWGAKNIQYF. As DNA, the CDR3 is TGTGCCAGCAGTTTCGGCAGGTGGGGAGCCAAAAACATTCAGTACTTC. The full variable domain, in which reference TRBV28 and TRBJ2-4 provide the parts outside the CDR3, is DVKVTQSSRYLVKRTGEKVFLECVQDMDHENMFWYRQDPGLGLRLIYFSYDVKMKEKGDIPEGYSVSREKKERFSLILESASTNQTSMYLCASSFGRWGAKNIQYFGAGTRLSVL.